These 29 T cell receptor beta chains were sequenced from one sample in a study of cytomegalovirus exposure and HLA in healthy donors. 13 Jbeta primers and 60 Vbeta primers were used for the PCR. Using immunoSEQ multiplex PCR, the repertoire was profiled, and TCRdb retains in-frame clones only, with some absent. The table lists approximately 170,000 clones, approximately 83% of them singletons. The specimen sequenced was PBMCs. All receptors come from a boy aged 2 to 10 in good health and CMV-seronegative.

V and J are TRBV19 and TRBJ2-7, with TRBD1 as a possible D gene (6 bases). This CDR3 comprises 14 residues. The germline gives CDR1 LNHDA, CDR2 SQIVND (reference sequence). Between the trimmed V and J ends, which lost 5 bases and 1 base, there was a span of 12 bases. For the CDR3, the DNA is TGTGCCAGTAGTTTAACAGGGTGGTCCTACGAGCAGTACTTC. Translation: CASSLTGWSYEQYF.

The chain uses TRBV18 and TRBJ1-4, with D hard to call. Germline V gene data show CDR1 as KGHSH and CDR2 as LQKENI. This CDR3 is built from 12 residues. V was pared by 3 bases and J by 10 bases, with 9 bases between. This chain's CDR3 is CASSPLSGKLFF. For the CDR3, the DNA is TGTGCCAGCTCACCCTTATCCGGAAAACTGTTTTTT.

The chain joins TRBV28 to TRBJ2-7; tentatively, D is TRBD2 (5 bases). Trimming took off 2 bases at V and 1 base at J, with 12 bases between the two ends. The CDR3 runs to 15 residues. CDR1 is MDHEN, CDR2 SYDVKM, per germline. The CDR3 coding sequence is TGTGCCAGCAGTTTAGGAGGTGGGCCATCCTACGAGCAGTACTTC. This translates into CASSLGGGPSYEQYF.

The V and J genes are TRBV5-1 and TRBJ2-5, with 8 bases identical to TRBD1. Germline assignment: CDR1 SGHRS and CDR2 YFSETQ. J lost 5 bases, V lost 3 bases, and 9 bases had no gene match. The CDR3 covers 15 residues. The CDR3 loop reads CASSSTGASGETQYF. DNA for the CDR3: TGCGCCAGCAGCTCGACAGGGGCCTCAGGGGAGACCCAGTACTTC.

This chain connects TRBV27 to TRBJ1-5, with D unclear. The CDR3 totals 13 residues. V dropped 8 bases and J dropped 5 bases, with 13 bases sitting between them. Germline CDR1 reads MNHEY; CDR2 reads SMNVEV (reference sequence). The CDR3 nucleotides are TGTGCCAGCGGCCTGGCGGACTATCAGCCCCAGCATTTT. Its protein product is CASGLADYQPQHF.

In regard to this clone: Different DNA sequences within this sample yield the same CDR3. V and J are TRBV5-4 and TRBJ2-7; D is possibly TRBD2 (6 bases). From germline, CDR1 is SGHNT and CDR2 YYREEE (reference sequence). This CDR3 has 15 residues. CDR3 bases: TGTGCCAGCAGCTTGGACCGCTCGGGAGCCTACGAGCAGTACGTT. This translates into CASSLDRSGAYEQYV.

This clone appeared a single time. The chain couples TRBV6-5 to TRBJ2-3; TRBD2 matches at 8 bases. J was trimmed by 4 bases and V by 6 bases; bases with no gene match: 6. The CDR3 covers 14 residues. Germline V gene lookup returns CDR1 MNHEY and CDR2 SVGAGI. This CDR3 reads CASSGGAFPDTQYF. The CDR3 DNA reads as TGTGCCAGCAGCGGGGGGGCATTTCCAGATACGCAGTATTTT.

This sequence joins TRBV5-1 and TRBJ2-5; 9 bases are a match to TRBD2. The germline V gene encodes CDR1 SGHRS and CDR2 YFSETQ. The CDR3 spans 18 residues. The V and J ends lost 1 base and 4 bases, in that order; junction bases with no gene match: 14. The CDR3 here is CASSLSRTSDGFRETQYF. The CDR3 DNA reads as TGCGCCAGCAGCTTGAGTCGGACTAGCGACGGATTTAGAGAGACCCAGTACTTC.

V gene TRBV9 combines with J gene TRBJ1-3, with TRBD1 identical over 9 bases. V was clipped by 2 bases and J by 8 bases; unmatched bases: 5. This CDR3 is built from 14 residues. Germline V gene lookup returns CDR1 SGDLS and CDR2 YYNGEE. The CDR3 DNA follows: TGTGCCAGCAGCGTGGCGGACAGGGGCCACACCATATATTTT. Protein: CASSVADRGHTIYF.

V is TRBV27 and J is TRBJ2-7; 11 bases are a match to TRBD2. Per germline, CDR1 MNHEY and CDR2 SMNVEV (reference sequence). There are 14 residues in the CDR3. Trimming cost V 8 bases and J 4 bases; bases outside gene matches: 7. This chain's CDR3 is CASRTSGPLYEQYF. In nucleotides, the CDR3 is TGTGCCAGCCGGACTAGCGGGCCCTTATACGAGCAGTACTTC.

The rearrangement links TRBV19 to TRBJ2-1; no reliable D call. The CDR3 has 11 amino acids. The ends were cut back, 5 bases at V and 6 bases at J, with 5 bases in the middle. CDR1 and CDR2 from the germline V gene are LNHDA and SQIVND (reference sequence). The DNA of the CDR3 is TGTGCCAGTAGTCCAGGCAATGAGCAGTTCTTC. Amino acids: CASSPGNEQFF.

The genes are TRBV15 and TRBJ1-3; D uncertain. From germline, CDR1 is LNHNV and CDR2 YYDKDF (reference sequence). Trimming took off 5 bases at V and 2 bases at J, with 16 bases between the two ends. The CDR3 covers 16 residues. CDR3 residues: CATSRYGEGPGNTIYF. CDR3 nucleotides: TGTGCCACCAGCCGTTACGGGGAAGGGCCTGGAAACACCATATATTTT. Filled out from reference TRBV15 and TRBJ1-3, the complete variable domain reads DAMVIQNPRYQVTQFGKPVTLSCSQTLNHNVMYWYQQKSSQAPKLLFHYYDKDFNNEADTPDNFQSRRPNTSFCFLDIRSPGLGDTAMYLCATSRYGEGPGNTIYFGEGSWLTVV.

This chain connects TRBV27 to TRBJ1-1, with D tentatively TRBD1 (6 bases). The CDR3 has 15 residues. The germline V gene has CDR1 MNHEY and CDR2 SMNVEV (reference sequence). V dropped 4 bases and J dropped 5 bases, with 17 bases sitting between them. CDR3 nucleotides: TGTGCCAGCAGTTCATCCGGGACACCTGGTACTGAAGCTTTCTTT. Its translation: CASSSSGTPGTEAFF.

This clone appeared a single time. The chain combines TRBV14 with TRBJ2-7; maybe TRBD1 (6 bases). This CDR3 has 13 amino acids. The V and J ends lost 1 base and 9 bases respectively, with 13 bases between them. Looked up from germline, CDR1 is SGHDN and CDR2 is FVKESK. CDR3 coding DNA: TGTGCCAGCAGCCAAGTGGGGACAACCGGGCAGTACTTC. Translating it yields CASSQVGTTGQYF.

The genes are TRBV9 and TRBJ2-7, with D possibly matching TRBD1 (6 bases). The CDR3 runs 16 residues. Trimming took 0 bases from V and 5 from J, leaving 18 bases between them. From germline, CDR1 is SGDLS and CDR2 YYNGEE. The CDR3 region is CASSVGFGGATNEQYF. The CDR3 region has the DNA TGTGCCAGCAGCGTAGGGTTTGGGGGCGCCACAAACGAGCAGTACTTC.

This chain links TRBV2 with TRBJ1-5, with a tentative D call TRBD1 (6 bases). The V gene lost 5 bases and the J gene lost 2 bases, with 13 bases spanning the gap. The CDR3 is 15 amino acids. The germline CDR1 and CDR2 sequences are SNHLY and FYNNEI. The CDR3 region has the DNA TGTGCCAGCAGTTTTGACAGGATCGGCAATCAGCCCCAGCATTTT. It is translated as CASSFDRIGNQPQHF.

This clone was observed a handful of times. The chain carries TRBV27 and TRBJ2-2; 9 bases line up with TRBD1. After removal of 0 bases from V and 1 base from J, the junction contained 3 bases not matched to a gene. Germline lookup yields CDR1 MNHEY and CDR2 SMNVEV (reference sequence). The CDR3 spans 17 residues. CDR3 in DNA: TGTGCCAGCAGTTTATCTCGGGACAGGGTGAACACCGGGGAGCTGTTTTTT. Amino acids: CASSLSRDRVNTGELFF.

The rearrangement uses TRBV4-3 and TRBJ1-6, with TRBD1 as a possible D gene (6 bases). Trimming removed 1 base at V and 8 bases at J, with 9 bases between. CDR1 and CDR2 from the germline V gene are LGHNA and YSLEER. The CDR3 spans 14 residues. CDR3 in DNA: TGCGCCAGCAGCCAAGGGGGGGGCGATTCACCCCTCCACTTT. It is translated as CASSQGGGDSPLHF.

V is TRBV5-1 and J is TRBJ2-2, with D possibly matching TRBD1 (6 bases). Between the trimmed V and J ends, which lost 4 bases and 0 bases, there was a span of 10 bases. This CDR3 has 15 residues. CDR1 is SGHRS and CDR2 is YFSETQ in the germline V gene. The chain's CDR3 is CASSPGQTNTGELFF. As DNA, the CDR3 is TGCGCCAGCAGCCCAGGACAGACGAACACCGGGGAGCTGTTTTTT.

This chain links TRBV27 with TRBJ2-7, with unresolved D. Germline V gene sequence: CDR1 MNHEY, CDR2 SMNVEV (reference sequence). The V gene lost 3 bases and the J gene lost 0 bases, with 6 bases spanning the gap. This CDR3 spans 13 amino acids. The CDR3 protein is CASSFHSSYEQYF. Written as DNA, the CDR3 is TGTGCCAGCAGTTTCCATAGCTCCTACGAGCAGTACTTC.

The chain uses TRBV4-1 and TRBJ1-2; weak D call: TRBD1 (5 bases). V lost 4 bases to trimming and J lost 9 bases, with 21 bases between them. Looked up from germline, CDR1 is MGHRA and CDR2 is YSYEKL. The CDR3 covers 15 residues. CDR3 sequence reads: CASSLDLDGGVSYTF. The CDR3, as DNA: TGCGCCAGCAGCCTCGACCTTGATGGGGGGGTCAGCTACACCTTC.

This rearrangement joins TRBV27 to TRBJ1-1; D call uncertain. V was clipped by 0 bases and J by 1 base, with 9 bases between them. CDR1 and CDR2 from the germline V gene are MNHEY and SMNVEV (reference sequence). CDR3 length: 15 residues. CDR3 protein: CASSLSPMRNTEAFF. CDR3 nucleotide sequence: TGTGCCAGCAGTTTATCTCCCATGAGGAACACTGAAGCTTTCTTT.

This sequence joins TRBV7-8 and TRBJ2-1, with TRBD2 matching over 7 bases. The CDR3 is made up of 14 amino acids. The germline V gene encodes CDR1 SGHVS and CDR2 FQNEAQ. J lost 5 bases, V lost 5 bases, and 6 bases had no gene match. DNA for the CDR3: TGTGCCAGCAGCCCGGAACTAGCGAACAATGAGCAGTTCTTC. Protein product: CASSPELANNEQFF.

The V and J genes are TRBV12-5 and TRBJ2-1; D uncertain. V dropped 5 bases and J dropped 2 bases, with 13 bases sitting between them. CDR3 length equals 15 residues. Germline V gene lookup returns CDR1 LGHNT and CDR2 FRNRAP. CDR3 bases: TGTGCTAGTGGTCCCCCTCGGAGCGCCTACAATGAGCAGTTCTTC. It is translated as CASGPPRSAYNEQFF.

The chain uses TRBV7-2 and TRBJ1-2; 7 bases match TRBD1. Germline V gene data show CDR1 as SGHTA and CDR2 as FQGNSA. The CDR3 spans 17 residues. V was clipped by 0 bases and J by 4 bases; unmatched bases: 11. CDR3 protein: CASSLASGGGGSYGYTF. CDR3 bases: TGTGCCAGCAGCTTAGCTTCGGGAGGGGGCGGATCCTATGGCTACACCTTC.

The chain carries TRBV27 and TRBJ2-3; TRBD1 matches 7 bases. The CDR3 totals 15 residues. The junction had 9 bases not matched to a gene; V was cut back by 3 bases and J by 6 bases. The V gene's germline CDR1 is MNHEY and CDR2 SMNVEV (reference sequence). CDR3: CASSLVEGALDTQYF. The CDR3 DNA is TGTGCCAGCAGTTTGGTAGAGGGGGCGCTGGATACGCAGTATTTT.

This clone was seen only a few times. The V call is TRBV18, the J call TRBJ1-1; D may be TRBD1 (6 bases). Trimming removed 5 bases from V and 0 bases from J, with 13 bases in between. CDR1 and CDR2 (germline): KGHSH, LQKENI. The CDR3 is 15 residues long. Written as DNA, the CDR3 is TGTGCCAGCTCAGACTCAGGGGTAGTGAACACTGAAGCTTTCTTT. Translated: CASSDSGVVNTEAFF.

This clone was counted a single time. The V call is TRBV30, the J call TRBJ1-2; D not certain. Per the germline V gene, CDR1 is GTSNPN and CDR2 is SVGIG (reference sequence). The CDR3 covers 11 residues. Between the trimmed V and J ends, which lost 0 bases and 10 bases, there was a span of 9 bases. This CDR3 reads CAWSVAGDYTF. DNA of the CDR3: TGTGCCTGGAGTGTTGCCGGGGACTACACCTTC.

Comment on this clone: Different DNA sequences within this sample yield the same CDR3. V and J are TRBV19 and TRBJ2-3; D uncertain. Germline-derived CDR1 and CDR2 are LNHDA and SQIVND (reference sequence). The CDR3 length is 12 residues. V was clipped by 4 bases and J by 2 bases, with 4 bases between them. The CDR3 protein is CASSTSTDTQYF. CDR3 sequence (DNA): TGTGCCAGTAGTACCTCCACAGATACGCAGTATTTT. Supplemented by reference TRBV19 and TRBJ2-3, the full variable domain reads DGGITQSPKYLFRKEGQNVTLSCEQNLNHDAMYWYRQDPGQGLRLIYYSQIVNDFQKGDIAEGYSVSREKKESFPLTVTSAQKNPTAFYLCASSTSTDTQYFGPGTRLTVL.